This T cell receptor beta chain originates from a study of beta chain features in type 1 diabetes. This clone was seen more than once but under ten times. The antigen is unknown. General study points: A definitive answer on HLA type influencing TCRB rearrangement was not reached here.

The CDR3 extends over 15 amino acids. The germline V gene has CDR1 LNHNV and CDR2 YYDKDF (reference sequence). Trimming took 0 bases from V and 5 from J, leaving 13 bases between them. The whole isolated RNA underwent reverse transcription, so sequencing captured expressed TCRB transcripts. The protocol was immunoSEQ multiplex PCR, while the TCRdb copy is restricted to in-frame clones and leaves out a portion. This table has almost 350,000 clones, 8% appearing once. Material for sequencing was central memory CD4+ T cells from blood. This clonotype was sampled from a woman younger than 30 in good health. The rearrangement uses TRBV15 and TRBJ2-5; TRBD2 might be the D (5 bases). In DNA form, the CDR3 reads TGTGCCACCAGCAGAGATGGGTCGGACTGGGAGACCCAGTACTTC. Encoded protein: CATSRDGSDWETQYF. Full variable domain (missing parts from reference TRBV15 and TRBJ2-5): DAMVIQNPRYQVTQFGKPVTLSCSQTLNHNVMYWYQQKSSQAPKLLFHYYDKDFNNEADTPDNFQSRRPNTSFCFLDIRSPGLGDTAMYLCATSRDGSDWETQYFGPGTRLLVL.